What follows are 30 T cell receptor beta chains derived from one specimen sequenced in a study of T cells in Graves' hyperthyroidism and ophthalmopathy (dated by TCRdb to the late 2010s). Receptors were amplified or captured by multiplex PCR. For sequencing, an Illumina HiSeq 2000 was employed. TCR beta CDR3 regions were amplified from RNA transcripts. A first-round RT-PCR of the TCR CDR3 used the HTBI primer set with the Qiagen OneStep RT-PCR kit. TCRdb handled the public reads itself, with Q25 trimming in fastp and clone calling in MiXCR, and kept productive beta chains. Rows are combined by CDR3 protein, so each entry shows the most common genes and DNA. For this sample the table gives nearly 600,000 distinct CDR3 sequences, of which approximately 14% were detected only once. 5.5% to 7.5% of the sample is in the top ten clones. Sample: blood. The receptors originated from a woman under 40 with Graves' hyperthyroidism that later progressed to Graves' ophthalmopathy.

This clonotype has only a few counts. This chain connects TRBV4-3 to TRBJ2-2, with no clear D. V lost 4 bases to trimming and J lost 4 bases, with 13 bases between them. The CDR3 extends over 15 amino acids. The germline V gene has CDR1 LGHNA and CDR2 YSLEER. The CDR3 bases are TGCGCCAGCAGCCCCGGACGAATGTTCACCGGGGAGCTGTTTTTT. Translated, it gives CASSPGRMFTGELFF.

This clonotype was counted ten times or more. V usage is TRBV13 and J usage is TRBJ2-7; possibly TRBD1 for D (6 bases). The germline V gene encodes CDR1 PRHDT and CDR2 FYEKMQ (reference sequence). The CDR3 has 15 amino acids. Trimming removed 1 base at V and 5 bases at J, with 15 bases between. CDR3 loop: CASSLDGRGTHEQYF. CDR3 coding DNA: TGTGCCAGCAGCTTAGACGGCAGGGGTACCCACGAGCAGTACTTC. The full variable domain, with the rest looked up from reference TRBV13 and TRBJ2-7, is AAGVIQSPRHLIKEKRETATLKCYPIPRHDTVYWYQQGPGQDPQFLISFYEKMQSDKGSIPDRFSAQQFSDYHSELNMSSLELGDSALYFCASSLDGRGTHEQYFGPGTRLTVT.

The sample holds one count of this clonotype. The chain has TRBV28 and TRBJ1-4; 9 bases fit TRBD1. Germline V gene sequence: CDR1 MDHEN, CDR2 SYDVKM. The ends lost 0 bases at V and 1 base at J; junction bases unmatched: 6. The CDR3 runs 18 residues. CDR3 loop: CASSLWGTGPVTNEKLFF. The CDR3 bases are TGTGCCAGCAGTTTATGGGGGACAGGGCCGGTAACTAATGAAAAACTGTTTTTT.

This clonotype was detected many times. The chain has TRBV5-1 and TRBJ1-1; unclear D gene. The ends were cut back, 4 bases at V and 0 bases at J, with 10 bases in the middle. From germline, CDR1 is SGHRS and CDR2 YFSETQ. This CDR3 region has 14 residues. CDR3 nucleotides: TGCGCCAGCAGCCGCACCACCCTGAACACTGAAGCTTTCTTT. This encodes CASSRTTLNTEAFF.

At least ten counts were recorded for this clonotype. The chain uses TRBV6-1 and TRBJ1-2; 8 positions match TRBD1. Germline V lookup: CDR1 MNHNS, CDR2 SASEGT. This CDR3 has 13 amino acids. Trimming took 5 bases from V and 11 from J; bases not matched to a gene: 10. CDR3 region: CASSLDRVINYTF. Written as DNA, the CDR3 is TGTGCCAGCAGTCTGGACAGGGTAATTAATTACACCTTC.

The table lists this clonotype with many counts. The CDR3 loop reads CASSFEGRSTEAFF. DNA of the CDR3: TGTGCCAGCAGTTTCGAGGGGAGGAGCACTGAAGCTTTCTTT. This sequence joins TRBV27 and TRBJ1-1, with D tentatively TRBD1 (5 bases). Trimming took off 3 bases at V and 4 bases at J, with 12 bases between the two ends. This CDR3 has 14 amino acids. CDR1 is MNHEY, CDR2 SMNVEV, per germline (reference sequence).

In its sample, this clonotype was seen a few times. V is TRBV30 and J is TRBJ2-6; D tentatively reads TRBD1 or TRBD2 (5 bases each). V gave up 2 bases and J gave up 0 bases, with 14 bases separating them. Germline V gene sequence: CDR1 GTSNPN, CDR2 SVGIG (reference sequence). The CDR3 sequence is 17 residues long. CDR3: CAWSRGTVSSGANVLTF. For the CDR3, the DNA is TGTGCCTGGAGTCGAGGGACGGTGAGCTCTGGGGCCAACGTCCTGACTTTC.

The V call is TRBV7-2, the J call TRBJ2-3; D may be TRBD1 (7 bases). CDR1 is SGHTA and CDR2 is FQGNSA in the germline V gene. The CDR3 runs 15 residues. V gave up 5 bases and J gave up 4 bases, with 16 bases separating them. The CDR3 DNA reads as TGTGCCAGCAGCGGGAGGATCCAGGGGGCAGATACGCAGTATTTT. Its protein product is CASSGRIQGADTQYF.

This clonotype was found many times. The chain is built from TRBV6-2 or TRBV6-3 and TRBJ2-7; D remains ambiguous. Trimming left V 10 bases short and J 6 bases short, with 19 bases between. The CDR3 runs 13 residues. Germline V CDR1 and CDR2: MNHEY, SVGEGT. CDR3 nucleotide sequence: TGTGCCACCTCGGCCCAAGGAACCCGCGAGCAGTACTTC. Translated, it gives CATSAQGTREQYF.

This clonotype was seen a few times. The rearrangement joins TRBV12-3 or TRBV12-4 to TRBJ1-2, with 7 bases aligning to TRBD1. V lost 1 base to trimming and J lost 4 bases; unmatched junction nucleotides: 9. The CDR3 totals 16 residues. CDR3 DNA sequence: TGTGCCAGCAGTTTAGAGGGGACAGCGCGGATCTATGGCTACACCTTC. This gives the protein CASSLEGTARIYGYTF.

The chain employs TRBV11-3 and TRBJ2-3; D unclear. The CDR3 runs 16 residues. V was cut by 5 bases and J by 1 base, with 16 bases left in between. Germline loops: CDR1 SGHNT, CDR2 YENEEA. The CDR3 DNA sequence: TGTGCCAGCAGCACTTATGACTCCAAGCGCACAGATACGCAGTATTTT. This codes for CASSTYDSKRTDTQYF.

There are a few counts of this clonotype. The rearrangement joins TRBV6-2 or TRBV6-3 to TRBJ1-5, with D perhaps matching TRBD1 (6 bases). From germline, CDR1 is MNHEY and CDR2 SVGEGT. CDR3 length equals 17 residues. Between the trimmed V and J ends, which lost 6 bases and 1 base, there was a span of 19 bases. The CDR3 coding sequence is TGTGCCAGCAGCCGTTCAGCAGGGGATGGCAGCAATCAGCCCCAGCATTTT. This encodes CASSRSAGDGSNQPQHF.

The sample holds many counts of this clonotype. The gene calls are TRBV24-1 and TRBJ2-5; TRBD2 aligns across 11 bases. V shed 5 bases and J 5 bases; nucleotides not matched to a gene: 9. CDR3 length equals 16 residues. Germline V gene data show CDR1 as KGHDR and CDR2 as SFDVKD. The CDR3 DNA reads TGTGCCACCAGTGGTTCCGGGACTAGCGGCCCGGAGACCCAGTACTTC. It is translated as CATSGSGTSGPETQYF.

CDR3 residues: CASSQGDPSTGELFF. CDR3 DNA: TGCGCCAGCAGCCAAGGGGACCCGAGCACCGGGGAGCTGTTTTTT. The genes are TRBV4-1 and TRBJ2-2; either TRBD1 or TRBD2 may supply D (5 bases each). The germline V gene encodes CDR1 MGHRA and CDR2 YSYEKL. Between the trimmed V and J ends, which lost 1 base and 4 bases, there was a span of 10 bases. CDR3 length: 15 amino acids.

This clonotype was counted many times. The rearrangement uses TRBV7-9 and TRBJ2-5; TRBD2 agrees at 8 bases. With V trimmed by 5 bases and J by 5 bases, 7 bases remained unmatched. The CDR3 length is 14 residues. Germline CDR1 is SEHNR and CDR2 is FQNEAQ (reference sequence). CDR3 region: CASSPGLGRETQYF. The CDR3 DNA is TGTGCCAGCAGCCCGGGACTAGGAAGGGAGACCCAGTACTTC.

Many counts were recorded for this clonotype. The chain joins TRBV7-2 to TRBJ1-5, with D maybe TRBD1 (5 bases). The germline CDR1 and CDR2 sequences are SGHTA and FQGNSA. This CDR3 is built from 15 residues. V was shortened by 5 bases and J by 3 bases, with 14 bases between the two germline ends. The CDR3 nucleotides are TGTGCCAGCAGCCGAAACGCGGGACCCAATCAGCCCCAGCATTTT. Amino acids: CASSRNAGPNQPQHF.

J is TRBJ1-2 and V is TRBV19; 7 bases map to TRBD1. Germline V CDR1 and CDR2: LNHDA, SQIVND (reference sequence). The CDR3 consists of 14 residues. J gave up 7 bases and V 5 bases, and 10 bases lay outside the gene matches. The CDR3 is CASSPGGGLSGYTF. CDR3 nucleotide sequence: TGTGCCAGTAGTCCAGGAGGGGGCTTGAGTGGCTACACCTTC. The variable domain in full, completed from reference TRBV19 and TRBJ1-2, reads DGGITQSPKYLFRKEGQNVTLSCEQNLNHDAMYWYRQDPGQGLRLIYYSQIVNDFQKGDIAEGYSVSREKKESFPLTVTSAQKNPTAFYLCASSPGGGLSGYTFGSGTRLTVV.

This clonotype has a count of ten or more. This sequence joins TRBV28 and TRBJ2-1; D might be TRBD2 (7 bases). Germline CDR1 MDHEN, CDR2 SYDVKM. CDR3 length: 17 amino acids. The V and J ends lost 6 bases and 8 bases respectively, with 26 bases between them. In DNA, the CDR3 is TGTGCCAGCAGCGGAGGGGGGGGCGGTGGTTCAACGGATGAGCAGTTCTTC. Amino acids: CASSGGGGGGSTDEQFF.

This clonotype was counted ten times or more. The chain employs TRBV7-9 and TRBJ2-1; no definite D call. This CDR3 contains 15 residues. Germline loops: CDR1 SEHNR, CDR2 FQNEAQ (reference sequence). Trimming cost V 5 bases and J 8 bases, with 19 bases left between them. In nucleotides, the CDR3 is TGTGCCAGCAGCCCTTGGACCGAGGATCGGGATGAGCAGTTCTTC. Its translation is CASSPWTEDRDEQFF.

In its sample, this clonotype was seen many times. The chain employs TRBV28 and TRBJ1-5, with TRBD1 matching over 9 bases. The CDR3 is 13 amino acids. J gave up 8 bases and V 11 bases, and 10 bases lay outside the gene matches. Germline-derived CDR1 and CDR2 are MDHEN and SYDVKM. The CDR3 DNA reads TGTGCCGCGGGGACAGGGCAAATGGAGCCCCAGCATTTT. Translating gives CAAGTGQMEPQHF.

This clonotype was observed many times. This chain links TRBV7-9 with TRBJ1-4; 8 bases are shared with TRBD1. Losses at the gene ends were 4 bases for V and 8 bases for J; bases not matched to a gene: 12. This CDR3 has 16 amino acids. Germline CDR1 SEHNR, CDR2 FQNEAQ (reference sequence). The CDR3 DNA sequence: TGTGCCAGCAGCTCTTACTCCGGGACAGGCCTAGAAAAACTGTTTTTT. Amino acid sequence: CASSSYSGTGLEKLFF.

This clonotype was seen at least ten times. This sequence joins TRBV18 and TRBJ1-4, with D possibly TRBD1 on 6 matching bases. The CDR3 is made up of 15 amino acids. Germline CDR1 is KGHSH and CDR2 is LQKENI. Trimming left V 3 bases short and J 5 bases short, with 13 bases between. Written as DNA, the CDR3 is TGTGCCAGCTCACCCGACGGGGGCGGGAATGAAAAACTGTTTTTT. This encodes CASSPDGGGNEKLFF.

In this sample, this clonotype turned up many times. V and J are TRBV24-1 and TRBJ2-6, with TRBD1 matching over 9 bases. V shed 9 bases and J 4 bases; nucleotides not matched to a gene: 3. Germline CDR1 reads KGHDR; CDR2 reads SFDVKD. The CDR3 loop spans 14 amino acids. CDR3 DNA sequence: TGTGCCACCGGACAGGGGCAAGGGGCCAACGTCCTGACTTTC. Amino acid sequence: CATGQGQGANVLTF.

This clonotype was seen many times. The rearrangement joins TRBV11-2 to TRBJ2-7, with TRBD2 matching over 8 bases. Germline V CDR1 and CDR2: SGHAT, FQNNGV. The J segment lost 4 bases and the V segment lost 3 bases, leaving 5 bases of the junction unmatched. The CDR3 extends over 14 amino acids. As DNA, the CDR3 is TGTGCCAGCAGCTTGGATAGCGGGACTTACGAGCAGTACTTC. It translates to CASSLDSGTYEQYF.

V gene TRBV24-1 combines with J gene TRBJ2-2, with no clear D. V lost 5 bases to trimming and J lost 1 base, with 7 bases between them. CDR3 length: 14 amino acids. The germline CDR1 and CDR2 sequences are KGHDR and SFDVKD. The CDR3 DNA sequence: TGTGCCACCAGTGTTTCTGGGAACACCGGGGAGCTGTTTTTT. Its protein product is CATSVSGNTGELFF.

With regard to this clonotype: A much more abundant neighbour one base away suggests this may be a read error. This rearrangement joins TRBV14 to TRBJ1-2, with D maybe TRBD1 (5 bases). CDR1 SGHDN and CDR2 FVKESK come from the germline V gene. This CDR3 has 15 residues. V lost 3 bases and J lost 7, with 18 bases in between. CDR3 loop: CASSQQGVLRAGYTF. The CDR3 DNA sequence: TGTGCCAGCAGCCAGCAGGGTGTGTTAAGAGCTGGCTACACCTTC.

The chain links TRBV30 to TRBJ2-1; D may be TRBD1 or TRBD2 (6 bases each). Trimming left V 0 bases short and J 3 bases short, with 18 bases between. Germline assignment: CDR1 GTSNPN and CDR2 SVGIG (reference sequence). This CDR3 is 17 amino acids long. CDR3 bases: TGTGCCTGGAGTGTCTCCCTATTCGAGGGGGGCTACAATGAGCAGTTCTTC. This encodes CAWSVSLFEGGYNEQFF.

This clonotype showed up many times. This chain uses TRBV15 with TRBJ2-3, with 7 bases identical to TRBD2. Trimming removed 2 bases from V and 3 bases from J; junction bases left unmatched: 14. Germline loops: CDR1 LNHNV, CDR2 YYDKDF (reference sequence). The CDR3 covers 18 residues. The CDR3 is CATSRRGMGGGRTDTQYF. CDR3 in DNA: TGTGCCACCAGCAGAAGGGGTATGGGGGGGGGAAGGACAGATACGCAGTATTTT.

This clonotype was recorded at least ten times. The chain uses TRBV15 and TRBJ2-3, with TRBD2 matching 10 bases. The length of the CDR3 is 17 residues. The V gene's germline CDR1 is LNHNV and CDR2 YYDKDF (reference sequence). Unmatched junction bases numbered 9, after V lost 0 bases and J lost 6 bases. CDR3 DNA sequence: TGTGCCACCAGCAGAGAGGCTAGCGGGAGCGGAAGGGATACGCAGTATTTT. Its translation: CATSREASGSGRDTQYF.

V and J are TRBV6-4 and TRBJ1-1; TRBD1 might be the D (6 bases). Per germline, CDR1 MRHNA and CDR2 SNTAGT. Between the trimmed V and J ends, which lost 6 bases and 4 bases, there was a span of 15 bases. The CDR3 is 14 amino acids. This CDR3 reads CASSARDTGTEAFF. The DNA for the CDR3 is TGTGCCAGCAGCGCCAGGGACACGGGCACTGAAGCTTTCTTT.